These 17 T cell receptor beta chains originate from one sample sequenced in a study of shared clonotypes between healthy human individuals. TCRdb's copy holds only in-frame clones and misses some; the assay was immunoSEQ multiplex PCR. The repertoire has approximately 87,000 clones, 62% of them found once; the top ten carry around 50%. Sequencing input: memory CD8+ T cells sorted from blood. Noted subset: CD45RO+ cells pooled with CCR7-negative TemRA cells. The receptors were sampled from a man younger than 40 in good health.

This clone was counted only a few times. V is TRBV10-2 and J is TRBJ1-5; D is perhaps TRBD1 (5 bases). Between the trimmed V and J ends, which lost 7 bases and 0 bases, there was a span of 7 bases. The CDR3 has 13 amino acids. CDR1 WSHSY and CDR2 SAAADI come from the germline V gene. The CDR3 DNA follows: TGCGCCAGCACTCAGGGTAGCAATCAGCCCCAGCATTTT. Protein sequence: CASTQGSNQPQHF.

This clone has just one count. The chain joins TRBV7-6 to TRBJ2-5, with a weak D call TRBD2 (5 bases). The CDR3 has 15 residues. Germline V gene sequence: CDR1 SGHVS, CDR2 FNYEAQ. The germline V and J ends were trimmed by 3 bases and 1 base, with 12 bases remaining between them. The CDR3 sequence is CASSFRPGTQETQYF. The CDR3, as DNA: TGTGCCAGCAGCTTCAGGCCGGGAACCCAAGAGACCCAGTACTTC.

This clone was found a few times. The junction differs from germline at one of its ends, possibly a read error. The rearrangement joins TRBV7-3 to TRBJ1-2; no firm D call. The CDR3 loop spans 9 amino acids. Looked up from germline, CDR1 is SGHTA and CDR2 is FQGTGA. DNA of the CDR3: TGTGCCAGCAGCCAAAAGATGGATTTC. It codes for CASSQKMDF.

Concerning this clone: One end of the junction fails to match germline, which may point to a read error. The genes are TRBV5-5 and TRBJ2-1; 7 nucleotides agree with TRBD1. Germline V lookup: CDR1 SGHKS, CDR2 YYEKEE (reference sequence). The CDR3 is 12 residues long. The CDR3 is CASSQTTGEQFF. CDR3 DNA: TGCGCCAGCAGCCAGACGACAGGGGAGCAGTTCTTC.

This clone was picked up many times. The chain couples TRBV5-5 to TRBJ2-1; D is possibly TRBD2 (5 bases). The CDR3 runs to 18 residues. Trimming cost V 4 bases and J 0 bases, with 20 bases left between them. Germline CDR1 and CDR2: SGHKS and YYEKEE (reference sequence). The CDR3 sequence is CASSQLEFTGSSYNEQFF. The CDR3 region has the DNA TGTGCCAGCAGCCAACTGGAGTTTACGGGGAGCTCCTACAATGAGCAGTTCTTC.

CDR3: CASHAPGQGTYEQYF. The DNA of the CDR3 is TGTGCCAGCCACGCTCCGGGACAGGGCACCTACGAGCAGTACTTC. The chain uses TRBV7-9 and TRBJ2-7; 9 bases match TRBD1. With 8 bases clipped from V and 2 bases from J, the junction kept 10 bases outside the gene matches. Germline V lookup: CDR1 SEHNR, CDR2 FQNEAQ (reference sequence). CDR3 size: 15 residues.

The V and J genes are TRBV18 and TRBJ2-7; no reliable D call. In germline, CDR1 is KGHSH, CDR2 LQKENI. CDR3 length: 11 residues. The V end lost 5 bases, the J end lost 3 bases, and 5 bases lay between the germline ends. The chain's CDR3 is CASSYGYEQYF. DNA for the CDR3: TGTGCCAGCTCATATGGCTACGAGCAGTACTTC.

This clone was picked up a small number of times. The rearrangement links TRBV28 to TRBJ2-7; D tentatively fits TRBD1 or TRBD2 (5 bases each). The length of the CDR3 is 16 residues. Trimming pared 5 bases from V and 0 bases from J, leaving 17 bases between. The germline V gene encodes CDR1 MDHEN and CDR2 SYDVKM. CDR3 loop: CASSRYSGTDSYEQYF. The CDR3 DNA reads TGTGCCAGCAGTCGGTACTCCGGGACCGACTCCTACGAGCAGTACTTC.

The chain has TRBV14 and TRBJ2-6; D is ambiguous. The CDR3 has 17 residues. The germline V and J ends were trimmed by 6 bases and 2 bases, with 17 bases remaining between them. The germline V gene encodes CDR1 SGHDN and CDR2 FVKESK. In DNA, the CDR3 is TGTGCCAGCAGGGGCTACGAGAAAAATACTGGGGCCAACGTCCTGACTTTC. Its translation is CASRGYEKNTGANVLTF.

This clone has a count of ten or more. The chain uses TRBV5-1 and TRBJ1-1; D is uncertain. Germline CDR1 reads SGHRS; CDR2 reads YFSETQ. The CDR3 has 14 amino acids. Deletions cut 0 bases from V and 0 bases from J, with 6 bases between. CDR3 sequence: CASSLEGMNTEAFF. CDR3 nucleotide sequence: TGCGCCAGCAGCTTGGAAGGGATGAACACTGAAGCTTTCTTT.

The table lists this clone with a few counts. The V gene is TRBV7-2, the J gene TRBJ1-2; D remains unclear. The CDR3 has 12 residues. The germline V gene encodes CDR1 SGHTA and CDR2 FQGNSA. Trimming stripped 5 bases from V and 7 bases from J, with 11 bases between. The CDR3 sequence is CASSDRTSGYTF. The CDR3 DNA is TGTGCCAGCAGCGATCGGACTTCTGGCTACACCTTC.

This clone has a handful of counts. V is TRBV6-1 and J is TRBJ2-3; no clear D gene. V dropped 5 bases and J dropped 4 bases, with 13 bases sitting between them. The CDR3 runs 14 residues. Germline V gene sequence: CDR1 MNHNS, CDR2 SASEGT. CDR3 loop: CASSKGPEADTQYF. CDR3 nucleotide sequence: TGTGCCAGCAGTAAAGGGCCAGAAGCAGATACGCAGTATTTT.

The chain joins TRBV7-3 to TRBJ2-1, with 10 positions matching TRBD2. Germline CDR1 reads SGHTA; CDR2 reads FQGTGA. With 5 bases clipped from V and 10 bases from J, the junction kept 23 bases outside the gene matches. CDR3 length: 19 amino acids. The CDR3 bases are TGTGCCAGCAGCCCACAAGGTCTTTTAGCGGGAGGCGGAAACCCCGAGCAGTTCTTC. This gives the protein CASSPQGLLAGGGNPEQFF.

For this clone: One end of the junction is discordant with germline, which a read error may explain. J is TRBJ2-5 and V is TRBV7-7, with a weak D call TRBD2 (6 bases). This CDR3 is 16 amino acids long. The V gene's germline CDR1 is SSHAT and CDR2 FNYEAQ (reference sequence). The CDR3 spells CASSSGGGPSGETQYF. In DNA, the CDR3 is TGTGCTAGCAGCTCCGGAGGAGGGCCCTCGGGAGAGACCCAGTACTTC.

In its sample, this clone was seen a few times. This chain uses TRBV5-6 with TRBJ2-1, with 7 bases that match TRBD1. The CDR3 contains 16 residues. CDR1 and CDR2 from the germline V gene are SGHDT and YYEEEE. V was clipped by 1 base and J by 2 bases; unmatched bases: 6. CDR3: CASSLFLGGAYNEQFF. CDR3 DNA sequence: TGTGCCAGCAGCTTGTTTTTAGGGGGCGCCTACAATGAGCAGTTCTTC.

The V call is TRBV5-1, the J call TRBJ2-3, with 7 bases fitting TRBD2. With V trimmed by 2 bases and J by 2 bases, 8 bases remained unmatched. The CDR3 length is 16 residues. Germline V gives CDR1 SGHRS, CDR2 YFSETQ. The CDR3 DNA follows: TGCGCCAGCAGCTTTATGACTAGCCGACCCACAGATACGCAGTATTTT. Translation gives CASSFMTSRPTDTQYF.

This clone showed up just a few times. CDR3 region: CASSQDSYEQYF. The CDR3 nucleotides are TGTGCCAGCAGCCAGGACTCCTACGAGCAGTACTTC. The chain joins TRBV28 to TRBJ2-7; D is unresolved. This CDR3 spans 12 amino acids. V was cut by 6 bases and J by 0 bases, with 6 bases left in between. Per germline, CDR1 MDHEN and CDR2 SYDVKM.